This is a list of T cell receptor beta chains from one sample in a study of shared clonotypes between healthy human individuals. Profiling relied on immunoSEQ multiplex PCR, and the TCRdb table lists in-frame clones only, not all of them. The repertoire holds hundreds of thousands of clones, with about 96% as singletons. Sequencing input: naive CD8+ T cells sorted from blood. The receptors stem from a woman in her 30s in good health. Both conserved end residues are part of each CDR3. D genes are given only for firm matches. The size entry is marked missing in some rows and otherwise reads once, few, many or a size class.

CDR3: CASSSGLLNQPQHF; DNA: TGTGCCAGCAGCTCGGGACTTCTTAATCAGCCCCAGCATTTT; J: TRBJ1-5; V: TRBV5-8; size: -; D: -
CDR3: CASSSVGGLAGGNEQFF; DNA: TGTGCCAGCAGCTCCGTAGGGGGACTAGCGGGGGGCAATGAGCAGTTCTTC; J: TRBJ2-1; V: TRBV7-2; size: -; D: TRBD2
CDR3: CASSIDREGFQPQHF; DNA: TGTGCCAGTAGTATAGATCGGGAGGGATTTCAGCCCCAGCATTTT; J: TRBJ1-5; V: TRBV19; size: -; D: -
CDR3: CASSLGPTGELFF; DNA: TGTGCCAGCAGCTTGGGTCCCACCGGGGAGCTGTTTTTT; J: TRBJ2-2; V: TRBV27; size: -; D: -
CDR3: CASSQVYGGSNQPQHF; DNA: TGCGCCAGCAGCCAAGTCTACGGGGGGTCCAATCAGCCCCAGCATTTT; J: TRBJ1-5; V: TRBV4-1; size: once; D: -
CDR3: CASSLVGSLFYEQYF; DNA: TGTGCCAGCAGCTTGGTAGGTTCTCTATTCTACGAGCAGTACTTC; J: TRBJ2-7; V: TRBV5-8; size: -; D: -
CDR3: CASSLGPVGTDTQYF; DNA: TGTGCCAGCAGCTTAGGACCAGTGGGCACAGATACGCAGTATTTT; J: TRBJ2-3; V: TRBV7-9; size: -; D: -
CDR3: CASSPGSGVHEQFF; DNA: TGTGCCAGCAGCCCGGGGAGCGGGGTTCATGAGCAGTTCTTC; J: TRBJ2-1; V: TRBV5-4; size: -; D: TRBD2
CDR3: CASSFTWGYEQYF; DNA: TGTGCCAGCAGCTTTACTTGGGGCTACGAGCAGTACTTC; J: TRBJ2-7; V: TRBV5-8; size: -; D: -
CDR3: CASSEIIAGASTDTQYF; DNA: TGTGCCAGCAGTGAAATCATAGCGGGAGCTAGCACAGATACGCAGTATTTT; J: TRBJ2-3; V: TRBV6-1; size: -; D: TRBD2
CDR3: CASSLHAGSSYEQYF; DNA: TGTGCCAGCAGCTTACATGCGGGGAGCTCCTACGAGCAGTACTTC; J: TRBJ2-7; V: TRBV7-8; size: -; D: -
CDR3: CSVEDIGTAGNTIYF; DNA: TGCAGCGTTGAAGACATCGGGACGGCTGGAAACACCATATATTTT; J: TRBJ1-3; V: TRBV29-1; size: -; D: -
CDR3: CASSLGGRGGNQPQHF; DNA: TGTGCCAGCAGTTTGGGAGGGCGAGGAGGCAATCAGCCCCAGCATTTT; J: TRBJ1-5; V: TRBV28; size: -; D: -
CDR3: CASSPKLPPGSYEQYF; DNA: TGCGCCAGCAGCCCGAAACTCCCCCCAGGCTCCTACGAGCAGTACTTC; J: TRBJ2-7; V: TRBV5-1; size: once; D: -
CDR3: CASSHRDLPEQYF; DNA: TGTGCCAGCAGCCACCGGGACTTACCCGAGCAGTACTTC; J: TRBJ2-7; V: TRBV13; size: -; D: -
CDR3: CASSIGGRNYGYTF; DNA: TGTGCCAGTAGTATTGGGGGACGGAACTATGGCTACACCTTC; J: TRBJ1-2; V: TRBV19; size: -; D: -
CDR3: CASRGGLAGGPWYEQFF; DNA: TGTGCCAGCAGGGGGGGTTTGGCGGGAGGGCCTTGGTATGAGCAGTTCTTC; J: TRBJ2-1; V: TRBV28; size: -; D: TRBD2
CDR3: CASSPGVGRKTGELFF; DNA: TGTGCCAGCTCACCGGGGGTCGGCAGGAAAACCGGGGAGCTGTTTTTT; J: TRBJ2-2; V: TRBV18; size: -; D: -
CDR3: CASSRKLAVSSYNEQFF; DNA: TGTGCCAGCAGCCGGAAACTAGCGGTGAGCTCCTACAATGAGCAGTTCTTC; J: TRBJ2-1; V: TRBV14; size: -; D: TRBD2
CDR3: CASNLGDRSYEQYF; DNA: TGTGCCAGCAACCTAGGTGATCGCTCCTACGAGCAGTACTTC; J: TRBJ2-7; V: TRBV7-8; size: -; D: -
CDR3: CASSLPTGDTQYF; DNA: TGTGCCAGCAGTTTACCCACAGGAGATACGCAGTATTTT; J: TRBJ2-3; V: TRBV28; size: -; D: -
CDR3: CASSYGLASTDTQYF; DNA: TGTGCCAGCAGTTACGGACTAGCGAGCACAGATACGCAGTATTTT; J: TRBJ2-3; V: TRBV7-9; size: -; D: TRBD2
CDR3: CASSLIVEYGYTF; DNA: TGTGCCAGCAGCTTGATCGTGGAATATGGCTACACCTTC; J: TRBJ1-2; V: TRBV5-4; size: -; D: -
CDR3: CASSPLPLLAGGNNEQFF; DNA: TGTGCCAGCAGTCCCCTTCCTTTACTAGCGGGAGGCAACAATGAGCAGTTCTTC; J: TRBJ2-1; V: TRBV28; size: -; D: TRBD2
CDR3: CASSEGTAPTGELFF; DNA: TGTGCCAGCAGTGAAGGGACAGCTCCAACCGGGGAGCTGTTTTTT; J: TRBJ2-2; V: TRBV6-1; size: -; D: -
CDR3: CASSLVRYEQYF; DNA: TGTGCCAGCAGCTTAGTTCGCTACGAGCAGTACTTC; J: TRBJ2-7; V: TRBV7-8; size: -; D: -
CDR3: CASSFTPREISNTGELFF; DNA: TGTGCCAGCAGTTTTACCCCCCGCGAGATTTCGAACACCGGGGAGCTGTTTTTT; J: TRBJ2-2; V: TRBV28; size: -; D: -
CDR3: CASSLGGGYTF; DNA: TGTGCCAGCAGCTTAGGCGGGGGCTACACCTTC; J: TRBJ1-2; V: TRBV13; size: -; D: -
CDR3: CSVERGRITDTQYF; DNA: TGCAGCGTTGAACGCGGGAGGATCACAGATACGCAGTATTTT; J: TRBJ2-3; V: TRBV29-1; size: -; D: TRBD2
CDR3: CASSEAGRQGRYGYTF; DNA: TGTGCCAGCAGTGAAGCAGGCAGGCAAGGGAGATATGGCTACACCTTC; J: TRBJ1-2; V: TRBV2; size: -; D: -
CDR3: CASSRAMRGTEAFF; DNA: TGTGCCAGCAGTCGAGCTATGAGGGGCACTGAAGCTTTCTTT; J: TRBJ1-1; V: TRBV7-9; size: -; D: -
CDR3: CASSSRGAYYGYTF; DNA: TGTGCCAGCAGCTCCCGCGGGGCCTACTATGGCTACACCTTC; J: TRBJ1-2; V: TRBV5-4; size: -; D: -
CDR3: CATSSGASWGGEQFF; DNA: TGTGCCACCAGCAGTGGGGCTAGCTGGGGTGGTGAGCAGTTCTTC; J: TRBJ2-1; V: TRBV15; size: -; D: -
CDR3: CASSVVRGGEAFF; DNA: TGTGCCAGCAGCGTAGTCAGAGGGGGTGAAGCTTTCTTT; J: TRBJ1-1; V: TRBV9; size: few; D: -
CDR3: CASSPGGSYEQYF; DNA: TGTGCCAGCAGCCCGGGCGGTTCCTACGAGCAGTACTTC; J: TRBJ2-7; V: TRBV28; size: -; D: -
CDR3: CASSLVAGVRAKNIQYF; DNA: TGTGCCAGCAGTTTAGTAGCGGGAGTGAGAGCCAAAAACATTCAGTACTTC; J: TRBJ2-4; V: TRBV27; size: -; D: TRBD2
CDR3: CASSVPDSSHEQFF; DNA: TGTGCCAGCAGCGTGCCAGACAGCTCCCATGAGCAGTTCTTC; J: TRBJ2-1; V: TRBV9; size: -; D: -
CDR3: CASSLRAGQGQYF; DNA: TGTGCCAGCAGTTTAAGGGCGGGCCAGGGGCAGTACTTC; J: TRBJ2-7; V: TRBV28; size: -; D: -
CDR3: CASSEGSGTWGSPLHF; DNA: TGTGCCAGCAGTGAAGGCTCCGGGACGTGGGGTTCACCCCTCCACTTT; J: TRBJ1-6; V: TRBV25-1; size: -; D: -
CDR3: CASSVTGSIGYEQYF; DNA: TGTGCCAGCAGCGTAACAGGGTCCATAGGCTACGAGCAGTACTTC; J: TRBJ2-7; V: TRBV9; size: -; D: -
CDR3: CASSDNQQGQQYF; DNA: TGCGCCAGCAGCGACAACCAACAAGGGCAGCAGTACTTC; J: TRBJ2-7; V: TRBV5-1; size: -; D: -
CDR3: CASSLAGLEAGELFF; DNA: TGTGCCAGCAGCTTAGCCGGACTAGAGGCCGGGGAGCTGTTTTTT; J: TRBJ2-2; V: TRBV7-9; size: -; D: TRBD2
CDR3: CASSLPGGREQFF; DNA: TGTGCCAGCAGTTTACCGGGAGGGCGAGAGCAGTTCTTC; J: TRBJ2-1; V: TRBV27; size: -; D: TRBD2